The clone carrying this TCR beta chain was observed once. The sample originates from a study of CD8 T cells in Susac syndrome. Between the trimmed V and J ends, which lost 1 base and 2 bases, there was a span of 8 bases. The CDR3 runs 15 residues. Germline V gene data show CDR1 as LGHDT and CDR2 as YNNKEL (reference sequence). Healthy donors formed controls matched for age and sex. Bulk CD8+ and CD4+ cells came from magnetic negative isolation; CD8+ TEMRA by FACS. RNA totalling roughly 0.5 to 1 ug underwent reverse transcription with random hexamers. Amplification of TCR beta CDR3 spanned 54 Vbeta and 13 Jbeta via immunoSEQ multiplex PCR. MiXCR, run by TCRdb on the immunoSEQ multiplex PCR reads, gives a single entry per CDR3 protein. The profile shows some 180,000 distinct CDR3 sequences, approximately 94% of them singletons.

The gene calls are TRBV3-1 and TRBJ2-2, with D maybe TRBD1 (6 bases). The sequenced material came from CD4+ T cells from PBMCs. The source of this sequence is a human donor in good health. The CDR3 reads CASSQGDINTGELFF. The CDR3 DNA reads as TGTGCCAGCAGCCAAGGGGACATCAACACCGGGGAGCTGTTTTTT.